This T cell receptor beta chain was found in a study of identical twins. MiXCR was run by TCRdb on the 5' RACE reads, yielding one entry per CDR3 protein. The table shows under 900,000 distinct CDR3 sequences, with around an eighth occurring only once. The CDR3 has 12 amino acids. Trimming removed 6 bases from V and 12 bases from J; junction bases left unmatched: 10. The same specimen was also included in a second study, on yellow fever vaccine responses in identical twins.

This sequence was found in a woman aged 18 to 35 in good health. The specimen sequenced was PBMCs. The chain joins TRBV12-3 or TRBV12-4 to TRBJ1-2; TRBD1 aligns across 7 bases. The CDR3 bases are TGTGCCAGCAGCTCGGACAGGTGGGGGAACACCTTC. It is translated as CASSSDRWGNTF.